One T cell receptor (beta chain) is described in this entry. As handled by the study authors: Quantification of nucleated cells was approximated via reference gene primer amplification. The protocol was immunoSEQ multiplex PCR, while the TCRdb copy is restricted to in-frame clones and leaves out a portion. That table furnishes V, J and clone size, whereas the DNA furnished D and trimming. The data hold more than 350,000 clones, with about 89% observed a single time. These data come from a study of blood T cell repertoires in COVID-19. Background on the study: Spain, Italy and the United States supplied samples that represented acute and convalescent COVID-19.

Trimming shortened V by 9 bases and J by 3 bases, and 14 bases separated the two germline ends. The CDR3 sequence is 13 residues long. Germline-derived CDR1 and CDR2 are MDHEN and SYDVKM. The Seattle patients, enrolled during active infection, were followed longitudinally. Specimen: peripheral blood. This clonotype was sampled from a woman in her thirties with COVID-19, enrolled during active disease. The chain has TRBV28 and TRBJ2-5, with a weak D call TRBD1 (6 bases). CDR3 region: CARNLSGEETQYF. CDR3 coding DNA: TGTGCCAGAAATTTGTCAGGGGAAGAGACCCAGTACTTC.